The clone carrying this T cell receptor beta chain was picked up many times. TCRdb reprocessed the 5' RACE reads with MiXCR, giving one entry per CDR3 protein. The data show 45,000 to 65,000 distinct CDR3 sequences, roughly 8% seen once. There are 15 residues in the CDR3. Germline CDR1 and CDR2: LGHNA and YSLEER. Trimming stripped 0 bases from V and 4 bases from J, with 10 bases between. These data are taken from a study of neurological immune-mediated disorders. As to time point: longitudinal time-point 3. Sequenced material: PBMCs. This chain links TRBV4-3 with TRBJ2-1; no reliable D call. The receptor's source is a woman in her thirties or forties in good health. DNA of the CDR3: TGCGCCAGCAGCCAAGATCCCGGGTCATACAATGAGCAGTTCTTC. It codes for CASSQDPGSYNEQFF.